One sample yielded the 23 T cell receptor beta chains listed below, sequenced in a study of regulatory T cells in long-lasting Graves disease. Building of the TCR beta libraries involved iRepertoire HTBI primers and Arm-PCR of CDR3 regions. TCRdb re-derived calls from the multiplex PCR reads in MiXCR, one entry per CDR3 protein. The sample includes about 620,000 distinct CDR3 sequences, around 15% of them seen just once. Time point noted: newly diagnosed GD, antithyroid drugs for less than 3 months. The TCR library was made from RNA extracted from PBMCs. These data were also filed under a second study, of T cells in Graves' hyperthyroidism and ophthalmopathy.

Sequencing used peripheral blood mononuclear cells (PBMCs), obtained at new diagnosis, from a patient treated with antithyroid drugs. The receptors were gathered from a woman aged 30 to 39 with Graves disease.

The genes are TRBV6-5 and TRBJ2-5; 9 bases line up with TRBD2. CDR1 is MNHEY, CDR2 SVGAGI, per germline. The CDR3 runs 15 residues. The junction had 7 bases not matched to a gene; V was cut back by 4 bases and J by 4 bases. In DNA, the CDR3 is TGTGCCAGCAGTTTTGCGGGAGGGGTAGGAGAGACCCAGTACTTC. It encodes CASSFAGGVGETQYF.

A few counts support this clonotype. This chain links TRBV12-3 or TRBV12-4 with TRBJ2-1; D is unclear. This CDR3 contains 11 residues. The V and J ends lost 6 bases and 10 bases respectively, with 10 bases between them. CDR3 sequence: CASRAAYEQFF. CDR3 bases: TGTGCCAGCAGGGCTGCCTACGAGCAGTTCTTC.

The J gene is TRBJ1-5, the V gene TRBV6-1, with D tentatively TRBD1 (6 bases). V was shortened by 7 bases and J by 4 bases, with 17 bases between the two germline ends. The CDR3 totals 15 residues. Germline values: CDR1 MNHNS, CDR2 SASEGT. The CDR3 DNA reads as TGTGCCAGCACCCCAAGCGGACAGCCAAATCAGCCCCAGCATTTT. It codes for CASTPSGQPNQPQHF.

V and J are TRBV4-1 and TRBJ2-5; D gene uncertain. Per germline, CDR1 MGHRA and CDR2 YSYEKL. This CDR3 is built from 13 residues. Deletions cut 3 bases from V and 3 bases from J, with 8 bases between. CDR3 region: CASSHLIEETQYF. DNA for the CDR3: TGCGCCAGCAGCCACCTAATTGAAGAGACCCAGTACTTC.

This clonotype came up a few times. This chain joins TRBV19 and TRBJ2-7; 12 bases map to TRBD2. The CDR3 runs to 17 residues. The germline CDR1 and CDR2 sequences are LNHDA and SQIVND (reference sequence). V was pared by 3 bases and J by 4 bases, with 10 bases of the junction left unmatched. For the CDR3, the DNA is TGTGCCAGTAGTATTTCGGCTAGCGGGAGGGATAGGTACGAGCAGTACTTC. Protein: CASSISASGRDRYEQYF.

This clonotype was found many times. The chain is built from TRBV28 and TRBJ1-2; no reliable D call. Germline assignment: CDR1 MDHEN and CDR2 SYDVKM. The CDR3 extends over 15 amino acids. Trimming removed 1 base at V and 8 bases at J, with 17 bases between. The CDR3: CASSLSRRGVEGYTF. The CDR3 DNA sequence: TGTGCCAGCAGTTTATCCAGACGGGGAGTGGAGGGCTACACCTTC.

The J gene is TRBJ2-3, the V gene TRBV20-1; 11 bases agree with TRBD2. Per germline, CDR1 DFQATT and CDR2 SNEGSKA (reference sequence). V lost 4 bases, J lost 5 bases, and 20 bases stayed unmatched. This CDR3 comprises 19 residues. This CDR3 reads CSATNGQAQLAGEVDTQYF. In nucleotides, the CDR3 is TGCAGTGCTACCAATGGACAGGCCCAACTAGCGGGAGAGGTAGATACGCAGTATTTT.

This chain joins TRBV30 and TRBJ1-6; tentatively, D is TRBD1 (5 bases). Germline values: CDR1 GTSNPN, CDR2 SVGIG (reference sequence). V was shortened by 4 bases and J by 7 bases, with 8 bases between the two germline ends. The CDR3 totals 12 residues. This chain's CDR3 is CAWNRLNSPLHF. The CDR3 coding sequence is TGTGCCTGGAACAGGTTGAATTCACCCCTCCACTTT.

This clonotype was recorded once. A much more abundant neighbour one base away suggests this may be a read error. The J gene is TRBJ2-7, the V gene TRBV9; D uncertain. Germline V gene sequence: CDR1 SGDLS, CDR2 YYNGEE. This CDR3 spans 13 amino acids. CDR3 residues: CANSVLEKGEQYF. In DNA form, the CDR3 reads TGTGCCAACAGCGTACTCGAGAAGGGCGAGCAGTACTTC.

The chain employs TRBV20-1 and TRBJ2-5; 9 bases are shared with TRBD1. Trimming cost V 3 bases and J 4 bases; bases outside gene matches: 3. Germline V CDR1 and CDR2: DFQATT, SNEGSKA (reference sequence). The length of the CDR3 is 13 residues. CDR3 loop: CSARGQGGETQYF. CDR3 nucleotides: TGCAGTGCTAGGGGACAGGGAGGAGAGACCCAGTACTTC.

This clonotype appeared a few times. The chain recombines TRBV7-3 with TRBJ2-7; D uncertain. The germline gives CDR1 SGHTA, CDR2 FQGTGA. The V end was cut by 5 bases, the J end by 4 bases, with 12 bases between. This CDR3 contains 13 residues. This CDR3 is CASSPWVGYEQYF. CDR3 nucleotide sequence: TGTGCCAGCAGCCCTTGGGTCGGATACGAGCAGTACTTC.

There are many counts of this clonotype. The J gene is TRBJ2-5, the V gene TRBV20-1; 10 nucleotides agree with TRBD2. CDR3 length: 14 amino acids. Looked up from germline, CDR1 is DFQATT and CDR2 is SNEGSKA (reference sequence). V gave up 3 bases and J gave up 4 bases; unmatched junction bases: 5. The CDR3 is CSARFASGRETQYF. CDR3 nucleotides: TGCAGTGCTAGGTTCGCTAGCGGGAGAGAGACCCAGTACTTC.

For this clonotype: This likely came from a read error, as a far larger clone is one base away. The chain links TRBV11-2 to TRBJ1-1; D unclear. Per the germline V gene, CDR1 is SGHAT and CDR2 is FQNNGV. This CDR3 spans 15 amino acids. V dropped 5 bases and J dropped 1 base, with 14 bases sitting between them. CDR3 bases: TGTGCCAGCAGCGTAACCGCATGGGCGAACACTGAAGCTTTCTTT. This encodes CASSVTAWANTEAFF.

The genes are TRBV19 and TRBJ2-1, with 9 bases matching TRBD1. Per the germline V gene, CDR1 is LNHDA and CDR2 is SQIVND (reference sequence). J was trimmed by 1 base and V by 7 bases; bases with no gene match: 5. This CDR3 has 15 amino acids. CDR3 protein: CASTTDRGSYNEQFF. The CDR3 DNA follows: TGTGCCAGTACCACGGACAGGGGATCCTACAATGAGCAGTTCTTC.

J is TRBJ1-6 and V is TRBV9, with D possibly being TRBD1 (6 bases). Trimming stripped 4 bases from V and 7 bases from J, with 15 bases between. Germline CDR1 SGDLS, CDR2 YYNGEE. This CDR3 contains 15 residues. The CDR3 is CASSKNRDGNSPLHF. The CDR3 coding sequence is TGTGCCAGCAGCAAAAACAGGGATGGAAATTCACCCCTCCACTTT.

This clonotype was seen a handful of times. The chain uses TRBV27 and TRBJ1-3; D gene ambiguous. The CDR3 extends over 15 amino acids. In germline, CDR1 is MNHEY, CDR2 SMNVEV (reference sequence). V lost 8 bases to trimming and J lost 4 bases, with 18 bases between them. This chain's CDR3 is CASRRDDNAGNTIYF. As DNA, the CDR3 is TGTGCCAGCCGCCGCGACGATAATGCGGGAAACACCATATATTTT.

The V gene is TRBV4-1, the J gene TRBJ1-6, with D hard to call. The length of the CDR3 is 13 residues. The germline CDR1 and CDR2 sequences are MGHRA and YSYEKL. The V gene lost 0 bases and the J gene lost 8 bases, with 5 bases spanning the gap. The CDR3 nucleotides read TGCGCCAGCAGCCAAGACGGGGATTCACCCCTCCACTTT. Amino acids: CASSQDGDSPLHF.

Only a few counts were recorded for this clonotype. The chain uses TRBV6-1 and TRBJ1-3, with no clear D. The CDR3 length is 17 residues. Germline-derived CDR1 and CDR2 are MNHNS and SASEGT. With 8 bases removed from V and 1 base from J, the gap between germline ends came to 21 bases. CDR3 sequence: CASRTENQRKSGNTIYF. The CDR3 nucleotides are TGTGCCAGCCGAACGGAAAACCAACGAAAGTCTGGAAACACCATATATTTT.

At least ten counts were recorded for this clonotype. The gene calls are TRBV28 and TRBJ2-7; TRBD2 might be the D (5 bases). Germline CDR1 and CDR2: MDHEN and SYDVKM. V lost 5 bases and J lost 4, with 12 bases in between. The CDR3 has 13 amino acids. This CDR3 reads CASSPAADYEQYF. DNA for the CDR3: TGTGCCAGCAGTCCCGCAGCGGATTACGAGCAGTACTTC. The entire variable domain, with the rest obtained from reference TRBV28 and TRBJ2-7, is as follows: DVKVTQSSRYLVKRTGEKVFLECVQDMDHENMFWYRQDPGLGLRLIYFSYDVKMKEKGDIPEGYSVSREKKERFSLILESASTNQTSMYLCASSPAADYEQYFGPGTRLTVT.

V usage is TRBV10-3 and J usage is TRBJ2-1; 10 nucleotides agree with TRBD2. There are 15 residues in the CDR3. V lost 6 bases to trimming and J lost 6 bases; unmatched junction nucleotides: 8. The germline V gene has CDR1 ENHRY and CDR2 SYGVKD. The CDR3 here is CAIRQGLAPGNEQFF. In DNA form, the CDR3 reads TGTGCCATCAGGCAGGGACTAGCGCCAGGCAATGAGCAGTTCTTC.

This clonotype was seen many times. The chain carries TRBV28 and TRBJ1-4; D unresolved. CDR3 length: 14 residues. V was shortened by 6 bases and J by 7 bases, with 15 bases between the two germline ends. Germline loops: CDR1 MDHEN, CDR2 SYDVKM. In DNA, the CDR3 is TGTGCCAGCAGCCCGGGAGGGAAAACTGAAAAACTGTTTTTT. Amino acid sequence: CASSPGGKTEKLFF.

This clonotype appeared a few times. The rearrangement links TRBV28 to TRBJ2-2, with 7 positions matching TRBD1. Germline CDR1 MDHEN, CDR2 SYDVKM. The CDR3 runs 16 residues. V shed 1 base and J 4 bases; nucleotides not matched to a gene: 6. CDR3 amino acids: CASSLSYRGPTGELFF. CDR3 DNA sequence: TGTGCCAGCAGTTTATCCTACAGGGGTCCCACCGGGGAGCTGTTTTTT. Full variable domain (missing parts from reference TRBV28 and TRBJ2-2): DVKVTQSSRYLVKRTGEKVFLECVQDMDHENMFWYRQDPGLGLRLIYFSYDVKMKEKGDIPEGYSVSREKKERFSLILESASTNQTSMYLCASSLSYRGPTGELFFGEGSRLTVL.

About this clonotype itself: A read error may be the cause here, since a much bigger clone is one base away. Here the CDR3 omits its conserved ending phenylalanine or tryptophan, so a read error is the likely source. This chain uses TRBV6-5 with TRBJ2-5; 8 bases are shared with TRBD2. The germline V gene encodes CDR1 MNHEY and CDR2 SVGAGI. CDR3 length: 19 amino acids. V gave up 7 bases and J gave up 5 bases; unmatched junction bases: 24. The DNA for the CDR3 is TGTGCCAGCACCGCGGAGGGAGTCCCTAGCGGGCCCCGGCTGGAGACCCAGTACCTC. The encoded protein is CASTAEGVPSGPRLETQYL.